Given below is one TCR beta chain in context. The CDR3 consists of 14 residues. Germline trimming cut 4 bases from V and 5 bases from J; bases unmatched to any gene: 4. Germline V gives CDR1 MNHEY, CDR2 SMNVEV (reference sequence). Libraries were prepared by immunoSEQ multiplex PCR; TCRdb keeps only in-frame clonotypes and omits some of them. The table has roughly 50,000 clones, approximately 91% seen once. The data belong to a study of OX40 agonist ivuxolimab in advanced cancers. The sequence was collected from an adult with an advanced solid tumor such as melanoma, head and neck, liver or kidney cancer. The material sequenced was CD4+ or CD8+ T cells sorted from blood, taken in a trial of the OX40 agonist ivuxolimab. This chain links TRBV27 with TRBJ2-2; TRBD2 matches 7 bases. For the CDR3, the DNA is TGTGCCAGCAGTTCCTGGACTAGTACCGGGGAGCTGTTTTTT. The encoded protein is CASSSWTSTGELFF.